This TCR beta chain was captured in a study of T cell responses to AZD1222 COVID-19 vaccine. Study-level points and caveats: Of the AZD1222 recipients, only five to seven were seropositive at baseline. CD4 TCRs linked to vaccination spanned spike, dominating at 160-218 and 743-854. Among the donors, most were white British and more were female, and clonal diversity was possibly underestimated. Following two doses of AZD1222, Spike-specific TCR breadth and depth rose.

Regarding this clone: No antigen is known for it.

Profiled with immunoSEQ multiplex PCR; TCRdb holds only in-frame clones, not every one. The table has about 200,000 clones, 93% seen once; the top ten hold 0.9% to 1.1%. Germline CDR1 and CDR2: SGHTA and FQGNSA. Between the trimmed V and J ends, which lost 5 bases and 2 bases, there was a span of 16 bases. CDR3 length equals 15 residues. The clonotype comes from an adult in good health. The chain links TRBV7-2 to TRBJ2-7; a weak D match, TRBD1 (5 bases). The sequencing used peripheral blood, collected on day 0 of MenACWY control vaccination. The CDR3 spells CASSPPSREPYEQYF. The CDR3, as DNA: TGTGCCAGCAGCCCCCCAAGCAGGGAACCCTACGAGCAGTACTTC.